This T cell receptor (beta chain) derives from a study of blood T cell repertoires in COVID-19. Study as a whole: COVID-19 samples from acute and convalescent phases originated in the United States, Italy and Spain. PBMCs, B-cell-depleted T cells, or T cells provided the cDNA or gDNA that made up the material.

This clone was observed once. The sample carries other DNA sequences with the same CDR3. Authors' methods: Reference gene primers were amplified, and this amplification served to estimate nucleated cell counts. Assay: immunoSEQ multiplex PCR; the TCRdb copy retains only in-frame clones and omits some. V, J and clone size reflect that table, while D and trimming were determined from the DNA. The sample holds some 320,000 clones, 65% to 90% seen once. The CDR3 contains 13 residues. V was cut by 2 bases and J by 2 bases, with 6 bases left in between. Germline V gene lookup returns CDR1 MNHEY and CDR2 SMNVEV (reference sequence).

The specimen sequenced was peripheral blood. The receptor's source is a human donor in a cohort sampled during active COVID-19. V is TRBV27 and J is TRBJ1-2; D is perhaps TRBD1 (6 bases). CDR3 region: CASSLTGNYGYTF. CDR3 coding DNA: TGTGCCAGCAGTTTAACAGGGAACTATGGCTACACCTTC.